One sample yielded the 22 T cell receptor beta chains listed below, sequenced in a study of graft-versus-host responses after intestinal transplantation. Profiled with immunoSEQ multiplex PCR; TCRdb holds only in-frame clones, not every one. The profile shows more than 5,000 clones, 70% to 85% of them singletons. The starting material was PBMCs, obtained roughly 46 weeks after intestinal transplant. These receptors all stem from a human patient who received an intestinal transplant, so some T cells may come from the graft donor.

This clone was recorded once. This chain uses TRBV2 with TRBJ2-4, with D perhaps TRBD1 (6 bases). Trimming stripped 7 bases from V and 0 bases from J, with 13 bases between. CDR1 and CDR2 (germline): SNHLY, FYNNEI. CDR3 size: 15 residues. The CDR3 loop is CASTHRALAKNIQYF. DNA of the CDR3: TGTGCCAGCACCCACAGGGCATTAGCCAAAAACATTCAGTACTTC.

CDR3 amino acids: CASSYTGGEKLFF. CDR3 DNA: TGTGCCAGCAGTTACACAGGGGGCGAAAAACTGTTTTTT. The chain has TRBV6-6 and TRBJ1-4; 9 nucleotides align to TRBD1. Trimming at V came to 2 bases and at J to 8 bases, leaving 0 bases not matched to a gene. Germline V gene data show CDR1 as MNHNY and CDR2 as SVGAGI (reference sequence). The length of the CDR3 is 13 residues.

The V gene is TRBV7-2, the J gene TRBJ2-7; 11 bases fit TRBD2. J was trimmed by 2 bases and V by 5 bases; bases with no gene match: 11. Per germline, CDR1 SGHTA and CDR2 FQGNSA. The CDR3 loop spans 17 amino acids. CDR3 amino acids: CASSVLLAGEGAYEQYF. CDR3 in DNA: TGTGCCAGCAGCGTCCTACTAGCGGGGGAAGGCGCCTACGAGCAGTACTTC.

The chain recombines TRBV10-1 with TRBJ2-1, with 7 bases matching TRBD1. Trimming removed 0 bases from V and 3 bases from J; junction bases left unmatched: 8. Germline V gives CDR1 WNHNN, CDR2 SYGVQD (reference sequence). CDR3 length equals 17 residues. This CDR3 is CASSESIRDRYYNEQFF. For the CDR3, the DNA is TGCGCCAGCAGTGAGTCGATAAGGGACAGATACTACAATGAGCAGTTCTTC.

The genes are TRBV11-2 and TRBJ1-6; D is uncertain. CDR3 length equals 15 residues. Trimming pared 1 base from V and 4 bases from J, leaving 8 bases between. CDR1 and CDR2 from the germline V gene are SGHAT and FQNNGV. CDR3 sequence reads: CASSLASGYNSPLHF. The CDR3 coding sequence is TGTGCCAGCAGCTTAGCCTCCGGGTATAATTCACCCCTCCACTTT. Variable domain in full (rest from reference TRBV11-2 and TRBJ1-6): EAGVAQSPRYKIIEKRQSVAFWCNPISGHATLYWYQQILGQGPKLLIQFQNNGVVDDSQLPKDRFSAERLKGVDSTLKIQPAKLEDSAVYLCASSLASGYNSPLHFGNGTRLTVT.

The chain recombines TRBV4-3 with TRBJ1-4; D unclear. CDR3 length: 15 amino acids. Germline CDR1 reads LGHNA; CDR2 reads YSLEER. The germline V and J ends were trimmed by 4 bases and 5 bases, with 14 bases remaining between them. The CDR3 nucleotides read TGCGCCAGCAGCCTTCGGACTGAGCAGAATGAAAAACTGTTTTTT. This gives the protein CASSLRTEQNEKLFF.

This sequence joins TRBV5-6 and TRBJ1-6; D possibly corresponds to TRBD1 (5 bases). CDR3 length: 14 residues. Germline V CDR1 and CDR2: SGHDT, YYEEEE. V was clipped by 4 bases and J by 7 bases, with 12 bases between them. CDR3 nucleotide sequence: TGTGCCAGCAGCCTGGGGGTAGTCAATTCACCCCTCCACTTT. Its protein is CASSLGVVNSPLHF.

The V gene is TRBV4-2, the J gene TRBJ1-1, with TRBD1 identical over 8 bases. J gave up 3 bases and V 0 bases, and 3 bases lay outside the gene matches. CDR3 size: 15 residues. Germline lookup yields CDR1 LGHNA and CDR2 YNFKEQ. CDR3 sequence: CASSQDLDRDTEAFF. CDR3 nucleotide sequence: TGTGCCAGCAGCCAAGATTTGGACAGGGACACTGAAGCTTTCTTT.

This clone appeared once. This chain uses TRBV9 with TRBJ2-3; TRBD2 matches 11 bases. Losses at the gene ends were 3 bases for V and 0 bases for J; bases not matched to a gene: 9. The germline V gene has CDR1 SGDLS and CDR2 YYNGEE. The length of the CDR3 is 18 residues. Written as DNA, the CDR3 is TGTGCCAGCAGCGCAATAGCGGGGGGGGTAATTAGCACAGATACGCAGTATTTT. It codes for CASSAIAGGVISTDTQYF.

This clone was found a few times. The rearrangement uses TRBV10-3 and TRBJ1-4; maybe TRBD1 (5 bases). Per the germline V gene, CDR1 is ENHRY and CDR2 is SYGVKD. This CDR3 is 13 amino acids long. The ends were cut back, 10 bases at V and 5 bases at J, with 14 bases in the middle. DNA of the CDR3: TGTGCCACCATGGACAAGGGGAATGAAAAACTGTTTTTT. Its translation: CATMDKGNEKLFF.

In its sample, this clone was seen a few times. The V and J genes are TRBV9 and TRBJ2-3; 8 bases line up with TRBD2. Germline CDR1 is SGDLS and CDR2 is YYNGEE. This CDR3 has 15 residues. V lost 3 bases, J lost 10 bases, and 13 bases stayed unmatched. CDR3 DNA: TGTGCCAGCAGCGGGAGGGTGGGGACTAGTGGTCCGCAGTATTTT. Protein sequence: CASSGRVGTSGPQYF.

This chain links TRBV14 with TRBJ1-2; 12 nucleotides line up with TRBD1. V shed 4 bases, J shed 1 base, and the junction held 10 bases outside the gene matches. Germline CDR1 is SGHDN and CDR2 is FVKESK. This CDR3 has 18 residues. This chain's CDR3 is CASSPGGTGGLFNYGYTF. Written as DNA, the CDR3 is TGTGCCAGCAGCCCAGGAGGGACAGGGGGCCTCTTTAACTATGGCTACACCTTC.

In its sample, this clone was seen once. J is TRBJ1-5 and V is TRBV4-3, with D unresolved. V lost 0 bases to trimming and J lost 5 bases, with 14 bases between them. Germline V gene sequence: CDR1 LGHNA, CDR2 YSLEER. The length of the CDR3 is 16 residues. Here the CDR3 reads CASSQDRVLGDQPQHF. The CDR3 region has the DNA TGCGCCAGCAGCCAAGATCGGGTCTTGGGAGATCAGCCCCAGCATTTT.

This clone came up once. The chain joins TRBV6-5 to TRBJ1-1; D is unclear. V was pared by 2 bases and J by 1 base, with 2 bases between. The germline gives CDR1 MNHEY, CDR2 SVGAGI. The CDR3 contains 12 residues. CDR3 sequence reads: CASSYRNTEAFF. In DNA, the CDR3 is TGTGCCAGCAGTTACAGGAACACTGAAGCTTTCTTT.

The chain couples TRBV6-6 to TRBJ2-5, with 7 bases fitting TRBD1. This CDR3 is built from 16 residues. Trimming at V came to 5 bases and at J to 4 bases, leaving 13 bases not matched to a gene. CDR1 and CDR2 (germline): MNHNY, SVGAGI (reference sequence). CDR3 sequence reads: CASSTGVASSRETQYF. The CDR3, as DNA: TGTGCCAGCAGTACAGGGGTCGCATCAAGCCGAGAGACCCAGTACTTC.

The V call is TRBV5-6, the J call TRBJ1-1; D perhaps matches TRBD1 (6 bases). V lost 0 bases and J 0 bases, leaving 6 bases between the germline ends. Germline values: CDR1 SGHDT, CDR2 YYEEEE. This CDR3 has 14 amino acids. Written as DNA, the CDR3 is TGTGCCAGCAGCTTGGGGACAGTGAACACTGAAGCTTTCTTT. Encoded protein: CASSLGTVNTEAFF.

The J gene is TRBJ2-7, the V gene TRBV4-1, with 10 bases lining up with TRBD1. With V trimmed by 2 bases and J by 4 bases, 5 bases remained unmatched. CDR1 and CDR2 (germline): MGHRA, YSYEKL. The CDR3 length is 15 residues. CDR3 residues: CASSQLWTGGYEQYF. In DNA, the CDR3 is TGCGCCAGCAGCCAACTCTGGACAGGGGGTTACGAGCAGTACTTC.

V usage is TRBV5-6 and J usage is TRBJ2-1, with D unclear. The germline gives CDR1 SGHDT, CDR2 YYEEEE. Trimming shortened V by 1 base and J by 9 bases, and 8 bases separated the two germline ends. The CDR3 covers 12 residues. CDR3 residues: CASSLIVGEQFF. As DNA, the CDR3 is TGTGCCAGCAGCTTGATAGTGGGTGAGCAGTTCTTC.

The chain has TRBV7-8 and TRBJ2-5, with 9 bases identical to TRBD1. The CDR3 runs 14 residues. Trimming cost V 5 bases and J 7 bases; bases outside gene matches: 8. Germline CDR1 SGHVS, CDR2 FQNEAQ. In nucleotides, the CDR3 is TGTGCCAGCAGCCTACTACAGGGGGCTGTGACCCAGTACTTC. It translates to CASSLLQGAVTQYF.

The chain combines TRBV5-1 with TRBJ2-5; 7 positions match TRBD2. In germline, CDR1 is SGHRS, CDR2 YFSETQ. The CDR3 runs 14 residues. V gave up 0 bases and J gave up 2 bases; unmatched junction bases: 1. CDR3 amino acids: CASSLAGGQETQYF. The CDR3 DNA is TGCGCCAGCAGCTTGGCCGGGGGGCAAGAGACCCAGTACTTC.

This clone was seen a single time. The gene calls are TRBV5-5 and TRBJ1-6; weak D call: TRBD1 (5 bases). V was cut by 0 bases and J by 7 bases, with 8 bases left in between. The CDR3 has 14 amino acids. The germline gives CDR1 SGHKS, CDR2 YYEKEE (reference sequence). The CDR3 is CASSLGQTNSPLHF. DNA for the CDR3: TGTGCCAGCAGCTTGGGACAGACGAATTCACCCCTCCACTTT.

The V gene is TRBV19, the J gene TRBJ2-7, with TRBD1 identical over 9 bases. Germline V gene data show CDR1 as LNHDA and CDR2 as SQIVND (reference sequence). This CDR3 has 15 amino acids. Unmatched junction bases numbered 3, after V lost 2 bases and J lost 1 base. This chain's CDR3 is CASSISGQGSYEQYF. In DNA form, the CDR3 reads TGTGCCAGTAGTATATCGGGACAGGGATCCTACGAGCAGTACTTC.